This section outlines one T cell receptor beta chain sequence together with its context. Germline CDR1 reads GTSNPN; CDR2 reads SVGIG (reference sequence). The CDR3 runs 14 residues. Trimming at V came to 3 bases and at J to 4 bases, leaving 8 bases not matched to a gene. This sample is part of a study of blood T cell repertoires in COVID-19. For the study at large: In each case, the material was cDNA or gDNA derived from T cells, B-cell-depleted T cells, or PBMCs.

This table comes from immunoSEQ multiplex PCR, and its TCRdb copy is limited to in-frame clones, with some not included. Of roughly 120,000 clones in the sample, about 72% are singletons; the top ten hold around 7.3%. The sequence was obtained from a woman aged 55-70 years with acute or convalescent COVID-19. The specimen was peripheral blood. The V call is TRBV30, the J call TRBJ1-2, with 7 bases identical to TRBD1. The CDR3 nucleotides are TGTGCCTGGAGGGCGACAGGGCTCGGCTATGGCTACACCTTC. This gives the protein CAWRATGLGYGYTF.